Below, one TCR beta chain is given with its context. The entry originates in a study of blood T cell repertoires in COVID-19. Across the whole study: Donors in the United States, Italy and Spain gave samples during acute or convalescent COVID-19. Sample material is recorded as cDNA or gDNA derived from T cells, B-cell-depleted T cells, or PBMCs.

In the authors' workflow: Reference gene primer amplification gave estimated nucleated cell counts. Some clones are missing from TCRdb's copy, which holds only in-frame ones; the method was immunoSEQ multiplex PCR. V, J and clone size derive from that table, while D and trimming were established from the DNA sequence. The table lists about 45,000 clones, around 80% of them singletons. The CDR3 has 15 residues. V lost 4 bases, J lost 1 base, and 5 bases stayed unmatched. CDR1 and CDR2 (germline): SGHRS, YFSETQ. Sequenced input: peripheral blood. The origin of this receptor is a man aged 70 or older with acute or convalescent COVID-19. V usage is TRBV5-1 and J usage is TRBJ2-1, with 7 bases that match TRBD2. The CDR3 DNA reads as TGCGCCAGCAGCCCTTGGCGGGGGTCCTACAATGAGCAGTTCTTC. Translation gives CASSPWRGSYNEQFF.